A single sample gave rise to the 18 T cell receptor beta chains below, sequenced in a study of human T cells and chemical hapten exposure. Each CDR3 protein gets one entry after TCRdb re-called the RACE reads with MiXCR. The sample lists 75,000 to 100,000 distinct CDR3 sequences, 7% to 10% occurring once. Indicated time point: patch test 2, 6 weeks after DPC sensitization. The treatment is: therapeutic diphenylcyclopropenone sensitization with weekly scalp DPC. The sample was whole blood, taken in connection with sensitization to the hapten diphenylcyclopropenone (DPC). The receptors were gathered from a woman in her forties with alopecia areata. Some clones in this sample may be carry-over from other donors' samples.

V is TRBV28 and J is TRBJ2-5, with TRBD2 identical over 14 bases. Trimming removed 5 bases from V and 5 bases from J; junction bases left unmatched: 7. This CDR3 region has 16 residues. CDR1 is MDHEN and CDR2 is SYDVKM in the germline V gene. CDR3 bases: TGTGCCAGCAGTGACTCTAGACTAGCGGGAGGGGAGACCCAGTACTTC. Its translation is CASSDSRLAGGETQYF.

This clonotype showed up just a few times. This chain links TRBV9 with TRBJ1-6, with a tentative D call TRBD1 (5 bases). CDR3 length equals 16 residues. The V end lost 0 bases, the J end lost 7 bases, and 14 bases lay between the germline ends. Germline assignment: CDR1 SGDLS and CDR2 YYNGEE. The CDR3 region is CASSVGATGSNSPLHF. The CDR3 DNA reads TGTGCCAGCAGCGTAGGCGCTACAGGAAGCAATTCACCCCTCCACTTT.

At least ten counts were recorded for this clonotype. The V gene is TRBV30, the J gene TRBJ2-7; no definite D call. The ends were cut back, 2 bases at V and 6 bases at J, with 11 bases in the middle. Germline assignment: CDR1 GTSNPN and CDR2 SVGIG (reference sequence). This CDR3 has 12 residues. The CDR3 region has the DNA TGTGCCTGGAGTCCCCACTGGGGCGAGCAGTACTTC. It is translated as CAWSPHWGEQYF. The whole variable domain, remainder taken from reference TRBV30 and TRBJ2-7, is SQTIHQWPATLVQPVGSPLSLECTVEGTSNPNLYWYRQAAGRGLQLLFYSVGIGQISSEVPQNLSASRPQDRQFILSSKKLLLSDSGFYLCAWSPHWGEQYFGPGTRLTVT.

CDR3 in amino acids: CSVDPGITDTQYF. The CDR3, as DNA: TGCAGCGTTGACCCAGGCATCACAGATACGCAGTATTTT. This chain links TRBV29-1 with TRBJ2-3; D ambiguous. CDR1 and CDR2 (germline): SQVTM, ANQGSEA. The CDR3 length is 13 residues. The V end lost 3 bases, the J end lost 2 bases, and 9 bases lay between the germline ends.

The CDR3 region has the DNA TGTGCCAGCAGCTTAAACGGGGCAACAGATACGCAGTATTTT. Protein: CASSLNGATDTQYF. The rearrangement uses TRBV7-2 and TRBJ2-3, with D possibly called TRBD1 or TRBD2 (5 bases each). CDR1 and CDR2 (germline): SGHTA, FQGNSA. Trimming shortened V by 2 bases and J by 3 bases, and 9 bases separated the two germline ends. The CDR3 contains 14 residues.

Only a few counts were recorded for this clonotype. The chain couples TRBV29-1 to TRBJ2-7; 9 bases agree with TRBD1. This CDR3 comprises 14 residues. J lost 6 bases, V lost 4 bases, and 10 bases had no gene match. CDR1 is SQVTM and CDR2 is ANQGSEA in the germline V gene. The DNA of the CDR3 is TGCAGCGTTGCCCCTCGAGCGGACAGGGGCGAGCAGTACTTC. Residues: CSVAPRADRGEQYF.

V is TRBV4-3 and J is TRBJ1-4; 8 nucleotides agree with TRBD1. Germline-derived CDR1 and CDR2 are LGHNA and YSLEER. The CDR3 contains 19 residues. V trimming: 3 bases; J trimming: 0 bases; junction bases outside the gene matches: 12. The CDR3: CASSQYLQGGHATNEKLFF. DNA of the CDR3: TGCGCCAGCAGCCAGTACCTACAGGGGGGGCATGCAACTAATGAAAAACTGTTTTTT.

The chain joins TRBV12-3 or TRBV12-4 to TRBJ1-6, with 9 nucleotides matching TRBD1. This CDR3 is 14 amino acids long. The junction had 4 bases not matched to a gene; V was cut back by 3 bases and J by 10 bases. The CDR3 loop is CASSLTGGVSPLHF. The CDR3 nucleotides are TGTGCCAGCAGTTTGACAGGGGGAGTGTCACCCCTCCACTTT.

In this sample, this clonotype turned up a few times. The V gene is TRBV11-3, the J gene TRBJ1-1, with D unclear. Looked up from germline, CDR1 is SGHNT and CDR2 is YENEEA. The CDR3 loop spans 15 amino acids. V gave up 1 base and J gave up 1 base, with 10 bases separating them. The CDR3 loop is CASSLGRSENTEAFF. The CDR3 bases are TGTGCCAGCAGCTTAGGGCGCAGCGAGAACACTGAAGCTTTCTTT.

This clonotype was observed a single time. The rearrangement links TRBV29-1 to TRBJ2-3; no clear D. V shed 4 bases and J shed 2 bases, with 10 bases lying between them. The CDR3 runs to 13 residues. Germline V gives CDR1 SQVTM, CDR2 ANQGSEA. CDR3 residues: CSVVPPPTDTQYF. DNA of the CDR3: TGCAGCGTTGTTCCACCCCCCACAGATACGCAGTATTTT.

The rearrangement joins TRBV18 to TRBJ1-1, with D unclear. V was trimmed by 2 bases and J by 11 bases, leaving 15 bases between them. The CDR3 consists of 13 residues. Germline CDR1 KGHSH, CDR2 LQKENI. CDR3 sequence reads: CASSPTNGLWAFF. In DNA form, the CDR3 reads TGTGCCAGCTCACCAACAAACGGGTTGTGGGCTTTCTTT.

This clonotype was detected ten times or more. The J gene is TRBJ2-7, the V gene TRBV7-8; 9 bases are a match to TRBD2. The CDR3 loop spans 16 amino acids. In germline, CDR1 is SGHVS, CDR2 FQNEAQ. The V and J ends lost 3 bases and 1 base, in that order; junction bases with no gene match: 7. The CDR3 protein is CASSFLSGSNSYEQYF. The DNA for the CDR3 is TGTGCCAGCAGCTTCCTTAGCGGGAGTAATTCCTACGAGCAGTACTTC.

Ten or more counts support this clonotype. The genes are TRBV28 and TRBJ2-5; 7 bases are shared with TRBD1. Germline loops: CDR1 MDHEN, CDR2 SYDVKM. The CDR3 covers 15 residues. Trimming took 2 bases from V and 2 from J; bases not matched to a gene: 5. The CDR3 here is CASSLRDSPQETQYF. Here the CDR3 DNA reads TGTGCCAGCAGTTTACGGGACAGCCCGCAAGAGACCCAGTACTTC.

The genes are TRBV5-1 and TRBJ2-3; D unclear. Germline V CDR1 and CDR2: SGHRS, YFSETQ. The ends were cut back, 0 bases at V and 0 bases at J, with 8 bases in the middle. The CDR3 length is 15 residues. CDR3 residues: CASSLEVGSTDTQYF. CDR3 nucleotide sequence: TGCGCCAGCAGCTTGGAGGTCGGGAGCACAGATACGCAGTATTTT.

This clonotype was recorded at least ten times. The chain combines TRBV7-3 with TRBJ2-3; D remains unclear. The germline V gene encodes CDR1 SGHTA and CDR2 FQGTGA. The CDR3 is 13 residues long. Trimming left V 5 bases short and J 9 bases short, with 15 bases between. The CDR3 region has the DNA TGTGCCAGCAGCGCGAGCGCCCCACCCACGCAGTATTTT. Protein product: CASSASAPPTQYF.

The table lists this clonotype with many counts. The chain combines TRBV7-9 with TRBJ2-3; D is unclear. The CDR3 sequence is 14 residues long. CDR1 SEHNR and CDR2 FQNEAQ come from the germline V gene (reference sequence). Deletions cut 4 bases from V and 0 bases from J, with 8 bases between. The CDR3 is CASSYDWSTDTQYF. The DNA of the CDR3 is TGTGCCAGCAGCTATGACTGGAGCACAGATACGCAGTATTTT.

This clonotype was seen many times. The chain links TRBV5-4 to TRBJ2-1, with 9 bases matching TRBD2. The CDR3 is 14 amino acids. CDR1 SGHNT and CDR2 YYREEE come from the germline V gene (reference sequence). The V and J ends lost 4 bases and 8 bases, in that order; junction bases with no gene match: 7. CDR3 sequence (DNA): TGTGCCAGCAGCCCGATTAGCGGGAGCGATGAGCAGTTCTTC. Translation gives CASSPISGSDEQFF.

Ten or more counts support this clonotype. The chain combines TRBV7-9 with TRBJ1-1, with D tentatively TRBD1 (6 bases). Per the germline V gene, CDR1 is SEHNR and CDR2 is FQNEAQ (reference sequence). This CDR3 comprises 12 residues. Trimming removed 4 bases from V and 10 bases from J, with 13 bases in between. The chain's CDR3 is CASSYEDRGAFF. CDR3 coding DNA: TGTGCCAGCAGCTATGAGGACAGAGGAGCTTTCTTT.